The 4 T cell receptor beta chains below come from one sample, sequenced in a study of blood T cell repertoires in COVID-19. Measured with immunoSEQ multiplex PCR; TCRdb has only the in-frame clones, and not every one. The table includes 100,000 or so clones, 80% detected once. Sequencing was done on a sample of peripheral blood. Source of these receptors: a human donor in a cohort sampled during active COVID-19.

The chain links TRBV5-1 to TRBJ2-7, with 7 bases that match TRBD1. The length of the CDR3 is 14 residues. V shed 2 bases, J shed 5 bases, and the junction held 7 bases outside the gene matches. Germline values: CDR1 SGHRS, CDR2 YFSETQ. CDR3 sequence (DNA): TGCGCCAGCAGCTTAAACAGGGGTGTAGACGAGCAGTACTTC. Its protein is CASSLNRGVDEQYF.

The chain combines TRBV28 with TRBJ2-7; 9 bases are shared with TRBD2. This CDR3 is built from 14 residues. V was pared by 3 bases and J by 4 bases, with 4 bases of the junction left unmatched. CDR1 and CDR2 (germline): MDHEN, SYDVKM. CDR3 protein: CASSLGGRAYEQYF. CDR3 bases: TGTGCCAGCAGTTTGGGCGGGAGGGCTTACGAGCAGTACTTC.

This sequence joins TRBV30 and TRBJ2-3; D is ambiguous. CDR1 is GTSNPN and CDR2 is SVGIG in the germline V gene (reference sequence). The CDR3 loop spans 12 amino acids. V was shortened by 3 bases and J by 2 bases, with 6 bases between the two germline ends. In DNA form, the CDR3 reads TGTGCCTGGAGGCAGGACACAGATACGCAGTATTTT. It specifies CAWRQDTDTQYF.

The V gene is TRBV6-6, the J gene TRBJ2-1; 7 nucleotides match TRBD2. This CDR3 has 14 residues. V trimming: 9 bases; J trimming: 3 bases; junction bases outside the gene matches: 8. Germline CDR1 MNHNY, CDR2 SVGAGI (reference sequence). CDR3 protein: CASVRGGSYNEQFF. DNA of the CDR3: TGTGCCAGTGTCCGGGGCGGGAGCTACAATGAGCAGTTCTTC.